This T cell receptor (beta chain) was recorded in a study of blood T cell repertoires in COVID-19. About the research overall: Some COVID-19 samples were acute and others convalescent; all came from the United States, Italy and Spain. In each case, the material was cDNA or gDNA derived from T cells, B-cell-depleted T cells, or PBMCs.

This clone has more than one count but fewer than ten. The CDR3 is made up of 16 amino acids. Germline CDR1 is SGHTA and CDR2 is FQGNSA. Unmatched junction bases numbered 8, after V lost 2 bases and J lost 5 bases. In the authors' methods: Estimation of nucleated cell counts was performed using reference gene primer amplification. Sequencing used immunoSEQ multiplex PCR; TCRdb keeps in-frame clones, though not all of them. V, J and clone size reflect that table, while D and trimming were determined from the DNA. The table shows 250,000 to 300,000 clones, with approximately 80% occurring only once. The chain links TRBV7-2 to TRBJ2-5; TRBD1 aligns across 10 bases. What was sequenced was peripheral blood. This receptor was taken from a woman in her fifties or sixties with active or convalescent COVID-19. CDR3 sequence reads: CASSLQTGGAEETQYF. The CDR3 region has the DNA TGTGCCAGCAGCTTACAGACAGGGGGCGCCGAGGAGACCCAGTACTTC. Using reference TRBV7-2 and TRBJ2-5 for the parts outside the CDR3, the full variable domain is GAGVSQSPSNKVTEKGKDVELRCDPISGHTALYWYRQSLGQGLEFLIYFQGNSAPDKSGLPSDRFSAERTGGSVSTLTIQRTQQEDSAVYLCASSLQTGGAEETQYFGPGTRLLVL.